This T cell receptor (beta chain) was recorded in a study of T cell responses to AZD1222 COVID-19 vaccine. The table came from immunoSEQ multiplex PCR; TCRdb's copy has only in-frame clones and leaves some out. Here the sample spans around 110,000 clones, about 90% being singletons. A note on this clone: Its cognate antigen is unknown. Other DNA sequences in this specimen translate into the identical CDR3.

CDR3 length equals 14 residues. Germline CDR1 and CDR2: MDHEN and SYDVKM. V shed 3 bases and J 2 bases; nucleotides not matched to a gene: 0. Second doses that came at about 4 or about 12 weeks were put together. General study points: It was only a handful of AZD1222 recipients who were seropositive at baseline. The donor group comprised mostly white British people and more females; the analysis possibly underestimated clonal diversity.

V is TRBV28 and J is TRBJ1-5; TRBD1 matches 8 bases. Sample: peripheral blood, taken 28 days after the second AZD1222 dose. This sequence originates from an adult who received the AZD1222 COVID-19 vaccine. The chain's CDR3 is CASSLDRGNQPQHF. In DNA form, the CDR3 reads TGTGCCAGCAGTTTGGACAGGGGCAATCAGCCCCAGCATTTT. Filled out from reference TRBV28 and TRBJ1-5, the complete variable domain reads DVKVTQSSRYLVKRTGEKVFLECVQDMDHENMFWYRQDPGLGLRLIYFSYDVKMKEKGDIPEGYSVSREKKERFSLILESASTNQTSMYLCASSLDRGNQPQHFGDGTRLSIL.